The 26 T cell receptor beta chains below all came from one sample that was sequenced in a study of T cell repertoires in cytomegalovirus infection (dated by TCRdb to the late 2010s). What the treatment or condition label conveys for this sample: in vitro stimulation with specific CMV peptide epitopes to enrich CMV-specific T cells. Data came from an Illumina HiSeq 1500. The raw public reads went through TCRdb reprocessing: fastp at Q25, MiXCR clone calling, in-frame beta chains kept. CDR3 protein duplicates are merged, each entry listing the most common genes and DNA. Counted in this sample were some 920,000 distinct CDR3 sequences; under 40% of them appeared once. The biggest ten clones account for about an eighth of the sample. Their antigens remain unidentified. Sequenced material: cultured CD8+ T cells from PBMCs, taken from culture after CMV antigen stimulation. The receptors shown here come from a human donor in good health (CMV status not recorded). Some clones in this sample may be carry-over from other donors' samples.

The CDR3 bases are TGCAGTGCTAAAGGGGTCTATGGCTACACCTTC. This gives the protein CSAKGVYGYTF. The chain combines TRBV20-1 with TRBJ1-2; possibly TRBD1 for D (5 bases). The CDR3 is 11 amino acids. Trimming removed 4 bases at V and 4 bases at J, with 7 bases between. Germline V lookup: CDR1 DFQATT, CDR2 SNEGSKA (reference sequence).

J is TRBJ1-1 and V is TRBV28; D remains unclear. The CDR3 totals 15 residues. V dropped 5 bases and J dropped 1 base, with 14 bases sitting between them. Germline lookup yields CDR1 MDHEN and CDR2 SYDVKM. CDR3 region: CASSLRRQTNTEAFF. In DNA form, the CDR3 reads TGTGCCAGCAGTCTGAGGCGGCAAACGAACACTGAAGCTTTCTTT. Filled out from reference TRBV28 and TRBJ1-1, the complete variable domain reads DVKVTQSSRYLVKRTGEKVFLECVQDMDHENMFWYRQDPGLGLRLIYFSYDVKMKEKGDIPEGYSVSREKKERFSLILESASTNQTSMYLCASSLRRQTNTEAFFGQGTRLTVV.

The chain couples TRBV10-3 to TRBJ1-1; D is uncertain. The CDR3 contains 11 residues. Per the germline V gene, CDR1 is ENHRY and CDR2 is SYGVKD. Trimming stripped 7 bases from V and 8 bases from J, with 11 bases between. This CDR3 reads CAITTIQEAFF. In nucleotides, the CDR3 is TGTGCCATCACCACCATACAAGAAGCTTTCTTT.

The chain links TRBV27 to TRBJ2-7, with D maybe TRBD1 (6 bases). The germline V gene encodes CDR1 MNHEY and CDR2 SMNVEV (reference sequence). Trimming shortened V by 7 bases and J by 6 bases, and 16 bases separated the two germline ends. CDR3 length equals 13 residues. As DNA, the CDR3 is TGTGCCAGCATCGGACAGCCTCCGTCCGAGCAGTACTTC. It is translated as CASIGQPPSEQYF.

This clonotype was seen a few times. The V and J genes are TRBV20-1 and TRBJ1-2, with D unclear. V shed 1 base and J shed 6 bases, with 9 bases lying between them. The CDR3 sequence is 12 residues long. Looked up from germline, CDR1 is DFQATT and CDR2 is SNEGSKA (reference sequence). The DNA for the CDR3 is TGCAGTGCTAGAGTCACCACAGATGGCTACACCTTC. It encodes CSARVTTDGYTF.

There are many counts of this clonotype. V gene TRBV7-3 combines with J gene TRBJ2-1, with TRBD2 matching 12 bases. CDR1 and CDR2 from the germline V gene are SGHTA and FQGTGA. Trimming took 4 bases from V and 3 from J; bases not matched to a gene: 4. The CDR3 consists of 16 residues. The CDR3 region has the DNA TGTGCCAGCAGCTCCCTAGCGGGGGGGCACTACAATGAGCAGTTCTTC. Translation gives CASSSLAGGHYNEQFF.

The chain links TRBV24-1 to TRBJ1-2; weak D call: TRBD1 (6 bases). CDR3 length: 14 residues. CDR1 is KGHDR, CDR2 SFDVKD, per germline. The V gene lost 4 bases and the J gene lost 7 bases, with 15 bases spanning the gap. The CDR3 sequence: CATSDIDRNTGYTF. In DNA form, the CDR3 reads TGTGCCACCAGTGACATTGACAGGAATACTGGCTACACCTTC.

The chain employs TRBV29-1 and TRBJ1-1; maybe TRBD1 (6 bases). Germline assignment: CDR1 SQVTM and CDR2 ANQGSEA. The CDR3 spans 15 residues. V lost 4 bases to trimming and J lost 0 bases, with 15 bases between them. In nucleotides, the CDR3 is TGCAGCGTTGCTAAGGGGGGTGGGGTGAACACTGAAGCTTTCTTT. It specifies CSVAKGGGVNTEAFF.

The rearrangement joins TRBV27 to TRBJ2-7, with D perhaps being TRBD1 or TRBD2 (6 bases each). The CDR3 has 14 residues. Trimming shortened V by 6 bases and J by 3 bases, and 15 bases separated the two germline ends. From germline, CDR1 is MNHEY and CDR2 SMNVEV (reference sequence). This CDR3 is CASSPLGGFYEQYV. For the CDR3, the DNA is TGTGCCAGCAGCCCTTTGGGGGGCTTCTACGAGCAGTACGTC.

This clonotype turned up a few times. The V call is TRBV6-4, the J call TRBJ2-2; tentative D call: TRBD2 (5 bases). The CDR3 length is 13 residues. Germline V gene data show CDR1 as MRHNA and CDR2 as SNTAGT. Trimming took off 2 bases at V and 4 bases at J, with 5 bases between the two ends. The CDR3 here is CASSDGLTGELFF. The CDR3 nucleotides read TGTGCCAGCAGTGACGGACTCACCGGGGAGCTGTTTTTT.

This clonotype has a count of ten or more. The chain has TRBV7-6 and TRBJ1-4; 8 bases match TRBD1. V gave up 5 bases and J gave up 2 bases; unmatched junction bases: 13. CDR3 length equals 18 residues. The germline CDR1 and CDR2 sequences are SGHVS and FNYEAQ. The DNA for the CDR3 is TGTGCCAGCAGCACACCAATATTAACAGGGGGGACTAATGAAAAACTGTTTTTT. Its protein product is CASSTPILTGGTNEKLFF. The full variable domain, completed using reference TRBV7-6 and TRBJ1-4, is GAGVSQSPRYKVTKRGQDVALRCDPISGHVSLYWYRQALGQGPEFLTYFNYEAQQDKSGLPNDRFSAERPEGSISTLTIQRTEQRDSAMYRCASSTPILTGGTNEKLFFGSGTQLSVL.

The chain joins TRBV6-1 to TRBJ2-3, with D possibly matching TRBD2 (6 bases). This CDR3 spans 15 amino acids. The V gene lost 3 bases and the J gene lost 6 bases, with 16 bases spanning the gap. The germline CDR1 and CDR2 sequences are MNHNS and SASEGT. The CDR3 DNA reads TGTGCCAGCAGTGAGGGTGGAGGGCCTATGGATACGCAGTATTTT. This encodes CASSEGGGPMDTQYF.

This clonotype was observed a handful of times. The chain recombines TRBV13 with TRBJ2-7, with TRBD1 matching 11 bases. Per germline, CDR1 PRHDT and CDR2 FYEKMQ (reference sequence). With 2 bases clipped from V and 2 bases from J, the junction kept 2 bases outside the gene matches. This CDR3 spans 15 amino acids. CDR3 in DNA: TGTGCCAGCAGCTTAATGGGACAGGGGGCCTACGAGCAGTACTTC. This encodes CASSLMGQGAYEQYF.

This clonotype was counted ten times or more. This chain uses TRBV12-3 or TRBV12-4 with TRBJ2-1, with TRBD2 identical over 7 bases. The CDR3 totals 12 residues. V dropped 4 bases and J dropped 8; count of bases not matched to a gene: 2. CDR3 in DNA: TGTGCCAGCAGTTGGGGGGGGGATGAGCAGTTCTTC. It codes for CASSWGGDEQFF.

This clonotype has ten or more counts. This chain connects TRBV7-6 to TRBJ2-7; D is uncertain. The CDR3 runs to 14 residues. The germline V gene encodes CDR1 SGHVS and CDR2 FNYEAQ. Trimming shortened V by 1 base and J by 1 base, and 8 bases separated the two germline ends. The CDR3 coding sequence is TGTGCCAGCAGCTTAGGGGAAGGGTCCTACGAGCAGTACTTC. It codes for CASSLGEGSYEQYF. The whole variable domain, filled in from reference TRBV7-6 and TRBJ2-7, reads GAGVSQSPRYKVTKRGQDVALRCDPISGHVSLYWYRQALGQGPEFLTYFNYEAQQDKSGLPNDRFSAERPEGSISTLTIQRTEQRDSAMYRCASSLGEGSYEQYFGPGTRLTVT.

This rearrangement joins TRBV7-9 to TRBJ2-7; TRBD2 might be the D (6 bases). Germline V gives CDR1 SEHNR, CDR2 FQNEAQ (reference sequence). This CDR3 spans 15 amino acids. The V end was cut by 2 bases, the J end by 0 bases, with 11 bases between. In DNA, the CDR3 is TGTGCCAGCAGCTTATGGGACTCCCGCTCCTACGAGCAGTACTTC. Translated, it gives CASSLWDSRSYEQYF. Full variable domain (missing parts from reference TRBV7-9 and TRBJ2-7): DTGVSQNPRHKITKRGQNVTFRCDPISEHNRLYWYRQTLGQGPEFLTYFQNEAQLEKSRLLSDRFSAERPKGSFSTLEIQRTEQGDSAMYLCASSLWDSRSYEQYFGPGTRLTVT.

This clonotype has ten or more counts. The chain is built from TRBV7-9 and TRBJ2-7; 9 bases are a match to TRBD1. The CDR3 runs to 15 residues. In germline, CDR1 is SEHNR, CDR2 FQNEAQ (reference sequence). J was trimmed by 4 bases and V by 1 base; bases with no gene match: 5. CDR3 residues: CASSLGQGVLYEQYF. CDR3 in DNA: TGTGCCAGCAGCTTAGGACAGGGGGTACTTTACGAGCAGTACTTC.

The chain employs TRBV19 and TRBJ2-7, with 7 bases identical to TRBD1. CDR3 size: 15 residues. After removal of 10 bases from V and 2 bases from J, the junction contained 14 bases not matched to a gene. The germline gives CDR1 LNHDA, CDR2 SQIVND (reference sequence). CDR3 nucleotide sequence: TGTGCCACCAGGGGGACCGGCAGTATCCCCTACGAGCAGTACTTC. Amino acids: CATRGTGSIPYEQYF. The whole variable domain, remainder taken from reference TRBV19 and TRBJ2-7, is DGGITQSPKYLFRKEGQNVTLSCEQNLNHDAMYWYRQDPGQGLRLIYYSQIVNDFQKGDIAEGYSVSREKKESFPLTVTSAQKNPTAFYLCATRGTGSIPYEQYFGPGTRLTVT.

V and J are TRBV12-3 or TRBV12-4 and TRBJ1-1, with D possibly TRBD1 on 6 matching bases. The V end was cut by 7 bases, the J end by 5 bases, with 20 bases between. The CDR3 is made up of 15 amino acids. CDR3 protein: CASMGGALKGTEAFF. As DNA, the CDR3 is TGTGCCAGCATGGGGGGGGCGCTGAAGGGAACTGAAGCTTTCTTT.

This clonotype appeared a few times. V is TRBV19 and J is TRBJ2-1, with 10 bases lining up with TRBD2. V lost 5 bases and J lost 2; bases outside the gene matches: 3. This CDR3 region has 15 residues. The germline V gene encodes CDR1 LNHDA and CDR2 SQIVND (reference sequence). CDR3 sequence reads: CASSFTSGAYNEQFF. CDR3 in DNA: TGTGCCAGTAGTTTCACTAGCGGGGCCTACAATGAGCAGTTCTTC.

In regard to this clonotype: Compared with germline, one end of the junction differs, possibly owing to a read error. The gene calls are TRBV9 and TRBJ2-1; D is perhaps TRBD1 (6 bases). CDR1 SGDLS and CDR2 YYNGEE come from the germline V gene. The CDR3 is made up of 14 amino acids. The chain's CDR3 is CASSVEGVHNVQFF. The DNA for the CDR3 is TGTGCCAGCAGCGTAGAGGGGGTCCACAATGTGCAGTTCTTC.

This chain connects TRBV4-1 to TRBJ1-5, with D hard to call. CDR1 MGHRA and CDR2 YSYEKL come from the germline V gene. V lost 2 bases and J 5 bases, leaving 13 bases between the germline ends. The CDR3 length is 15 residues. CDR3 sequence reads: CASSQTWAVDQPQHF. The CDR3 nucleotides are TGCGCCAGCAGCCAAACTTGGGCAGTCGATCAGCCCCAGCATTTT.

This clonotype was picked up a small number of times. The chain uses TRBV20-1 and TRBJ2-3; D may be TRBD2 (7 bases). Trimming took off 6 bases at V and 9 bases at J, with 19 bases between the two ends. The CDR3 runs to 13 residues. The V gene's germline CDR1 is DFQATT and CDR2 SNEGSKA (reference sequence). The CDR3 sequence is CSAGGGGSPTQYF. The DNA of the CDR3 is TGCAGTGCAGGGGGGGGCGGGTCCCCGACGCAGTATTTT.

A remark on this clonotype: The junction departs from the called germline gene at one end, perhaps through a read error. The V call is TRBV29-1, the J call TRBJ2-1, with D perhaps matching TRBD1 or TRBD2 (5 bases each). Germline lookup yields CDR1 SQVTM and CDR2 ANQGSEA. The CDR3 runs to 14 residues. CDR3 in amino acids: CSVEGGWDLNGQFF. For the CDR3, the DNA is TGCAGCGTTGAAGGTGGTTGGGACCTTAATGGGCAGTTCTTC.

This chain uses TRBV25-1 with TRBJ2-3, with D uncertain. The CDR3 spans 14 residues. CDR1 and CDR2 from the germline V gene are MGHDK and SYGVNS. Trimming removed 2 bases at V and 2 bases at J, with 8 bases between. CDR3 nucleotides: TGTGCCAGCAGTGAACGGCTTCTCACAGATACGCAGTATTTT. Translated: CASSERLLTDTQYF.

The rearrangement links TRBV6-2 or TRBV6-3 to TRBJ1-1; D is unclear. Trimming left V 2 bases short and J 2 bases short, with 15 bases between. The length of the CDR3 is 16 residues. In germline, CDR1 is MNHEY, CDR2 SVGEGT. The CDR3 loop is CASSYITVGGNTEAFF. CDR3 nucleotide sequence: TGTGCCAGCAGTTACATAACAGTGGGAGGAAACACTGAAGCTTTCTTT.